These T cell receptor beta chains were read from a single sample in a study of response to subunit inactivated influenza vaccine. TCRdb used MiXCR to reprocess the RT-PCR reads, holding one entry per CDR3 protein. The sample has 800,000 to 1,000,000 distinct CDR3 sequences; over 20% are singletons. The sample in question was PBMCs from blood, obtained roughly 5 days after vaccination. Source of these receptors: a man aged 45-65 years who received an inactivated influenza vaccine. The CDR3 runs from the conserved cysteine through the conserved F or W. A D gene is named only where the DNA matches it firmly. Clone size appears in some rows only: once, few, many, or a class for an expanded clone.

>NA|15|TRBV7-9|TRBD1|TRBJ2-5
CASRSRRDSQETQYF
TGTGCCAGCAGGTCTCGCCGGGACAGCCAAGAGACCCAGTACTTC
>few|15|TRBV12-3/TRBV12-4|NA|TRBJ1-5
CASSFGRISNQPQHF
TGTGCCAGCAGTTTTGGCAGGATTAGCAATCAGCCCCAGCATTTT
>NA|15|TRBV7-6|TRBD2|TRBJ2-5
CASSFLAGNQETQYF
TGTGCCAGCAGCTTCCTAGCGGGGAACCAAGAGACCCAGTACTTC
>few|12|TRBV20-1|NA|TRBJ2-3
CSASRDGDTQYF
TGCAGTGCTAGCCGCGACGGGGATACGCAGTATTTT
>NA|15|TRBV7-9|NA|TRBJ2-3
CASSKTGTGTDTQYF
TGTGCCAGCAGCAAAACAGGGACGGGCACAGATACGCAGTATTTT
>few|12|TRBV6-5|NA|TRBJ2-7
CASSYSGLVQYF
TGTGCCAGCAGTTACTCTGGGCTGGTGCAGTACTTC
>few|13|TRBV6-1|NA|TRBJ2-7
CATLRLAPYEQYF
TGTGCCACCTTAAGACTTGCCCCCTACGAGCAGTACTTC
>few|15|TRBV3-1|TRBD1|TRBJ1-1
CASRRDRVANTEAFF
TGTGCCAGCAGACGAGACAGGGTGGCGAACACTGAAGCTTTCTTT
>few|12|TRBV20-1|NA|TRBJ2-4
CSGTGTKNIQYF
TGCAGTGGTACAGGGACCAAAAACATTCAGTACTTC
>NA|13|TRBV30|NA|TRBJ2-5
CAWRSGVGETQYF
TGTGCCTGGAGATCAGGGGTGGGGGAGACCCAGTACTTC
>few|17|TRBV7-2|TRBD2|TRBJ2-3
CASSLRPAGVGTDTQYF
TGTGCCAGCAGTTTAAGGCCCGCGGGAGTCGGCACAGATACGCAGTATTTT